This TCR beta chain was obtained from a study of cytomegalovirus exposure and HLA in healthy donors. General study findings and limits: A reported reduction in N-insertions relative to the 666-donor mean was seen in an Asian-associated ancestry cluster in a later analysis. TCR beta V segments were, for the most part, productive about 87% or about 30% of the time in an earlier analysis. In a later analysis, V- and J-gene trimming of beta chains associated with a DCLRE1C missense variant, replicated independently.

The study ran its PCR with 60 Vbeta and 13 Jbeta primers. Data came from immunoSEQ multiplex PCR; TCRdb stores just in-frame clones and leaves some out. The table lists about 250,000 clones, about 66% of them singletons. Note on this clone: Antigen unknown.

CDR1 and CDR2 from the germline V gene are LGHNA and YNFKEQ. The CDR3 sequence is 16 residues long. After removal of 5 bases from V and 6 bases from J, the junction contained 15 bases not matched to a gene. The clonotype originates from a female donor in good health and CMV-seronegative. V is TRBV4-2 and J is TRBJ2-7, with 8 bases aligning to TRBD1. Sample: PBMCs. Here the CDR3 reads CASSATGTGFGAEQYF. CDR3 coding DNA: TGTGCCAGCAGCGCGACCGGGACAGGCTTCGGAGCCGAGCAGTACTTC.